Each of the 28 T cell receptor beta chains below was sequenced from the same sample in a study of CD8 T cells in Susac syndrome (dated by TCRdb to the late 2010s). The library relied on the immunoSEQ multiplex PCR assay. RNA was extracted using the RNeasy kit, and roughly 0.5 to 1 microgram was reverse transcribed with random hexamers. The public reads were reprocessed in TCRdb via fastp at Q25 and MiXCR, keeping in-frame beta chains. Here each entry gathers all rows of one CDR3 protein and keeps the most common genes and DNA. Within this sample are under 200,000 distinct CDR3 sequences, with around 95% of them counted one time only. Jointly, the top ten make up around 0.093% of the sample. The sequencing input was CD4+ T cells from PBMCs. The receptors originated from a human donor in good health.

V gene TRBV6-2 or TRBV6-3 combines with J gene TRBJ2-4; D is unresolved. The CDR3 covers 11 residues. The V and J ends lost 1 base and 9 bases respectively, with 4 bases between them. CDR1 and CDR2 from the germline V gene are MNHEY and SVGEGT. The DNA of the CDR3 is TGTGCCAGCAGTTACTGGCCCATTCAGTACTTC. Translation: CASSYWPIQYF.

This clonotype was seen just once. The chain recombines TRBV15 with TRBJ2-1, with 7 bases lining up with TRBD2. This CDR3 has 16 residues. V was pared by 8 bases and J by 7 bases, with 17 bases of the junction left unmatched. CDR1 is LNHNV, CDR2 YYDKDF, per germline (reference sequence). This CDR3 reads CATGGREAVLWNEQFF. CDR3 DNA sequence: TGTGCCACCGGGGGGAGGGAAGCGGTTCTGTGGAATGAGCAGTTCTTC. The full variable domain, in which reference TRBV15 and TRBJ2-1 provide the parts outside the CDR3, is DAMVIQNPRYQVTQFGKPVTLSCSQTLNHNVMYWYQQKSSQAPKLLFHYYDKDFNNEADTPDNFQSRRPNTSFCFLDIRSPGLGDTAMYLCATGGREAVLWNEQFFGPGTRLTVL.

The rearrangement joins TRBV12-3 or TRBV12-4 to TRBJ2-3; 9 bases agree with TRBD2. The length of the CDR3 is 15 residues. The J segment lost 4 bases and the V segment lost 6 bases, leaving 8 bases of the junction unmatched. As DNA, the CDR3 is TGTGCCAGCAGATGGACTAGCGTTGGCGCAGATACGCAGTATTTT. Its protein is CASRWTSVGADTQYF.

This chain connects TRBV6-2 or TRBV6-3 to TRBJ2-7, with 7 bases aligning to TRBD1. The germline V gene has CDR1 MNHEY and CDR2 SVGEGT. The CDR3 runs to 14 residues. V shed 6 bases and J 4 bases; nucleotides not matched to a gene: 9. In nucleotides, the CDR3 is TGTGCCAGCAGATTAACGGGACAGCCTTACGAGCAGTACTTC. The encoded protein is CASRLTGQPYEQYF.

The CDR3 region has the DNA TGTGCCAGCTACCGGGAGGGCAACTATGGCTACACCTTC. It translates to CASYREGNYGYTF. The chain is built from TRBV18 and TRBJ1-2; D remains ambiguous. This CDR3 is built from 13 residues. The germline V gene has CDR1 KGHSH and CDR2 LQKENI. The V end lost 7 bases, the J end lost 2 bases, and 11 bases lay between the germline ends. Using reference TRBV18 and TRBJ1-2 for the parts outside the CDR3, the full variable domain is NAGVMQNPRHLVRRRGQEARLRCSPMKGHSHVYWYRQLPEEGLKFMVYLQKENIIDESGMPKERFSAEFPKEGPSILRIQQVVRGDSAAYFCASYREGNYGYTFGSGTRLTVV.

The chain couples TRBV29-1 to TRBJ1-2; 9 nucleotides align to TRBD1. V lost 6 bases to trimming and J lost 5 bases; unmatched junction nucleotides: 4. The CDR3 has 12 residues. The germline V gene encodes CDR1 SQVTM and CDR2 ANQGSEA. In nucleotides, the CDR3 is TGCAGCGTCCACGGACAGGGGTATGGCTACACCTTC. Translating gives CSVHGQGYGYTF.

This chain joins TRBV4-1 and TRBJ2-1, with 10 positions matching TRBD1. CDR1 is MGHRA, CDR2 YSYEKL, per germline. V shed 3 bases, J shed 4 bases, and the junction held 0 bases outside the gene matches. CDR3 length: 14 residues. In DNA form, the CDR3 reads TGCGCCAGCAGCCAGGGACAGGGGTACAATGAGCAGTTCTTC. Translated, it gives CASSQGQGYNEQFF.

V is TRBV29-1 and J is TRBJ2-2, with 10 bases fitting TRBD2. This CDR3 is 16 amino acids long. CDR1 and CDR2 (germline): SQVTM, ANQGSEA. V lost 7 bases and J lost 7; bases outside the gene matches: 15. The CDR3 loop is CSAKPASGRTSGELFF. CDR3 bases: TGCAGCGCGAAGCCCGCTAGCGGGAGAACGAGCGGGGAGCTGTTTTTT.

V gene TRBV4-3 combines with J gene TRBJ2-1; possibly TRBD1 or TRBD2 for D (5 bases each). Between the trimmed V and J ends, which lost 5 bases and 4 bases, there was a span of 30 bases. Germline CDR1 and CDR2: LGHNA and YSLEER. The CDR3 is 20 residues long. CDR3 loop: CASSEVQVWDRGFSYNEQFF. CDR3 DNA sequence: TGCGCCAGCAGCGAAGTACAGGTGTGGGACCGCGGATTCAGTTACAATGAGCAGTTCTTC.

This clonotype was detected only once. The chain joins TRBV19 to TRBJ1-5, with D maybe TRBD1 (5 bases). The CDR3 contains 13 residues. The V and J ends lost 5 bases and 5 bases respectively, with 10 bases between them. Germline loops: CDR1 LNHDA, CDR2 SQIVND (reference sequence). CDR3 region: CASSPDTDQPQHF. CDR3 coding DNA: TGTGCCAGTAGTCCGGACACCGATCAGCCCCAGCATTTT. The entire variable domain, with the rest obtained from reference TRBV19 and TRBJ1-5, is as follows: DGGITQSPKYLFRKEGQNVTLSCEQNLNHDAMYWYRQDPGQGLRLIYYSQIVNDFQKGDIAEGYSVSREKKESFPLTVTSAQKNPTAFYLCASSPDTDQPQHFGDGTRLSIL.

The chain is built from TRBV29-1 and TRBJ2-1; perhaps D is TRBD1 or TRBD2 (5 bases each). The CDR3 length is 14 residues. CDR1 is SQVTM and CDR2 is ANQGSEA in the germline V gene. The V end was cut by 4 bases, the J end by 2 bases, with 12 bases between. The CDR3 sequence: CSVVVRGPYNEQFF. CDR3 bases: TGCAGCGTTGTAGTCCGGGGCCCCTACAATGAGCAGTTCTTC.

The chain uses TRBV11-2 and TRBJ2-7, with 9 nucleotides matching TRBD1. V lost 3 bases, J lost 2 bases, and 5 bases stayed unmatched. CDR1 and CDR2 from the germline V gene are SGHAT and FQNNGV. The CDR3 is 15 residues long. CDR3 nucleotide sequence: TGTGCCAGCAGCTTCCGGGACAGGGATACCTACGAGCAGTACGTC. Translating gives CASSFRDRDTYEQYV.

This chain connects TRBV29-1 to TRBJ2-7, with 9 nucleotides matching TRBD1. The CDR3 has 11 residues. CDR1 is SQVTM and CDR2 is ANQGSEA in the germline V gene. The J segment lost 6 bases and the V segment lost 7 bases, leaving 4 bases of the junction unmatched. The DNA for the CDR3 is TGCAGCGCCAGGACAGGGGCCGAGCAGTACGTC. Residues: CSARTGAEQYV.

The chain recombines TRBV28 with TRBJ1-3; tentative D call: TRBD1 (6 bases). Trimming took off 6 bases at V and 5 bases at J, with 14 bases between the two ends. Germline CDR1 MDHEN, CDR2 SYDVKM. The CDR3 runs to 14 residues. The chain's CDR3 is CASSFRDTRNTIYF. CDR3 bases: TGTGCCAGCAGCTTCCGGGACACAAGAAACACCATATATTTT.

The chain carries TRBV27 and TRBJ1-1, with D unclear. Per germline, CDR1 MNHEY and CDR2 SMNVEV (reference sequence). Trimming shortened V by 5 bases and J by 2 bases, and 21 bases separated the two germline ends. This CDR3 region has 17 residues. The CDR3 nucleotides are TGTGCCAGCAGTCGACGTGGAGGTGGGGAGTCTAACACTGAAGCTTTCTTT. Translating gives CASSRRGGGESNTEAFF.

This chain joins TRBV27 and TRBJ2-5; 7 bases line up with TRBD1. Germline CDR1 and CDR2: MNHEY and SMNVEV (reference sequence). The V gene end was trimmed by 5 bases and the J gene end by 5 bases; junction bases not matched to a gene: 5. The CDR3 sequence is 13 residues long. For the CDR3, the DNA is TGTGCCAGCAGTAAGGGGGCCCCCGAGACCCAGTACTTC. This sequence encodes CASSKGAPETQYF.

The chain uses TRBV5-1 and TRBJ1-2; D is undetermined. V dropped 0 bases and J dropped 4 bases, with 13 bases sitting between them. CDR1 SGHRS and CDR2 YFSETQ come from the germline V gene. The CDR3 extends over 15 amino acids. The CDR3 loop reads CASSLDSGKVYGYTF. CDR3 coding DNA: TGCGCCAGCAGCTTGGATTCCGGGAAAGTCTATGGCTACACCTTC.

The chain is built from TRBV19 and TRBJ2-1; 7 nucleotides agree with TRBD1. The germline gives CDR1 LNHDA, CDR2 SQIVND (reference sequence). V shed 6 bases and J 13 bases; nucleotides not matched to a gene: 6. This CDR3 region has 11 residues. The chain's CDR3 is CASRTGTAQFF. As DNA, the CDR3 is TGTGCCAGTAGGACCGGGACAGCTCAGTTCTTC.

The CDR3 loop reads CATSMTGLATGELFF. The CDR3 DNA is TGTGCCACCAGCATGACGGGACTAGCTACCGGGGAGCTGTTTTTT. This chain links TRBV24-1 with TRBJ2-2, with 9 bases fitting TRBD2. The CDR3 runs 15 residues. CDR1 is KGHDR, CDR2 SFDVKD, per germline. J gave up 5 bases and V 7 bases, and 7 bases lay outside the gene matches.

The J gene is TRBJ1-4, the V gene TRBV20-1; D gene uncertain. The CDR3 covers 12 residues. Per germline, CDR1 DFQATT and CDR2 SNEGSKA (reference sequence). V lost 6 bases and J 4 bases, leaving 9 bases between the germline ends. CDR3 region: CSADGSNEKLFF. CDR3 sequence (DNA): TGCAGTGCCGACGGAAGTAATGAAAAACTGTTTTTT.

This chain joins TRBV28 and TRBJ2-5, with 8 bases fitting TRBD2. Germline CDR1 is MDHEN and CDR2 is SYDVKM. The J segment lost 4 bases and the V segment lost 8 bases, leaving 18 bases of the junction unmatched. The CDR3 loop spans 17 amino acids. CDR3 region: CASREDRAPGGVETQYF. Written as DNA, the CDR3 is TGTGCCAGCCGGGAAGACCGGGCCCCCGGGGGGGTAGAGACCCAGTACTTC.

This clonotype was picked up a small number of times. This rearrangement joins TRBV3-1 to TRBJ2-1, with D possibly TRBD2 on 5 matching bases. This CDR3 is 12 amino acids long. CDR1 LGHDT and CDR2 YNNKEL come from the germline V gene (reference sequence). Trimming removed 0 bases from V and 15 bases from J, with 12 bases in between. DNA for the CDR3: TGTGCCAGCAGCCAAGAGAAGAGGGCTCCGTTCTTC. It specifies CASSQEKRAPFF.

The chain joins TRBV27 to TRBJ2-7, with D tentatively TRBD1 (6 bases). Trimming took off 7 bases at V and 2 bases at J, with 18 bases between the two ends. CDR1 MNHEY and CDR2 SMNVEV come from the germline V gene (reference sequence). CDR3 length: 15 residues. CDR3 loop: CASKAGAQTAYEQYF. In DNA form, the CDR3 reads TGTGCCAGCAAAGCAGGGGCACAAACTGCCTACGAGCAGTACTTC.

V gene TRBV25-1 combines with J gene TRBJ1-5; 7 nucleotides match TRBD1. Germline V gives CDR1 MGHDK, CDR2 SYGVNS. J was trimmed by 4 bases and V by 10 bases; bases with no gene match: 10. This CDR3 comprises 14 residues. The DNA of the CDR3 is TGTGCCATCCTAGAGGGGGCTGAGAATCAGCCCCAGCATTTT. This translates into CAILEGAENQPQHF.

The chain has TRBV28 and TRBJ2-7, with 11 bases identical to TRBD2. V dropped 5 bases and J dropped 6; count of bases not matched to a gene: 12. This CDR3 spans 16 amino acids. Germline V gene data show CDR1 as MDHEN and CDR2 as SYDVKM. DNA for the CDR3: TGTGCCAGCAGTCCCCCCGGGACTAGCGGAGGAGCCGAGCAGTACGTC. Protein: CASSPPGTSGGAEQYV.

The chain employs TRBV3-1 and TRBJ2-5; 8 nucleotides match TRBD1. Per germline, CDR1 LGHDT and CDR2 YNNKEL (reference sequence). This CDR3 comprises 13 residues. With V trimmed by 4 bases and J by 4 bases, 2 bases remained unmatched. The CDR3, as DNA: TGTGCCAGCAGCCCAACAGGGGGAGAGACCCAGTACTTC. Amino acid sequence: CASSPTGGETQYF.

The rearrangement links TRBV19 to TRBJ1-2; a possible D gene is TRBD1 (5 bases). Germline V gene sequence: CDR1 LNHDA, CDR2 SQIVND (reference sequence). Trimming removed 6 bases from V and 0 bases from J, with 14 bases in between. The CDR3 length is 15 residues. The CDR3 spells CASSLERGSNYGYTF. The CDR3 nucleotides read TGTGCCAGTAGCCTAGAGAGGGGTTCTAACTATGGCTACACCTTC. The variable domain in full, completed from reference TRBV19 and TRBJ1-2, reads DGGITQSPKYLFRKEGQNVTLSCEQNLNHDAMYWYRQDPGQGLRLIYYSQIVNDFQKGDIAEGYSVSREKKESFPLTVTSAQKNPTAFYLCASSLERGSNYGYTFGSGTRLTVV.

The CDR3 loop reads CASKRVGTGELFF. CDR3 nucleotides: TGTGCCAGCAAGAGGGTGGGAACCGGGGAGCTGTTTTTT. The rearrangement uses TRBV6-5 and TRBJ2-2; possible D gene TRBD2, 5 bases. CDR1 is MNHEY and CDR2 is SVGAGI in the germline V gene. Trimming pared 7 bases from V and 5 bases from J, leaving 11 bases between. CDR3 length equals 13 residues.